The entry below describes one TCR beta chain. What it binds is not known. These data belong to a study of T cell responses to AZD1222 COVID-19 vaccine. Regarding the study as a whole: Repertoire sampling happened only post peak T cell response. Donors were mostly white British, more females; clonal diversity possibly underestimated. Nearly half of spike-specific TCRs reportedly go after variant regions that carry no mutations. The span of vaccine-associated CD4 TCRs extended across spike, with dominance at 160-218 and 743-854.

CDR1 and CDR2 (germline): SNHLY, FYNNEI. V was pared by 6 bases and J by 2 bases, with 9 bases of the junction left unmatched. This CDR3 comprises 16 residues. Generated by immunoSEQ multiplex PCR, the TCRdb table keeps only in-frame clones and is missing some. The sample has approximately 100,000 clones; 86% are singletons. This sample comprised peripheral blood, obtained on day 0 of AZD1222 vaccination. V usage is TRBV2 and J usage is TRBJ2-3; TRBD2 matches 9 bases. The sequence derives from an adult in good health. In DNA, the CDR3 is TGTGCCAGCAGGTATCGGACTAGCGCGATCACAGATACGCAGTATTTT. Translation: CASRYRTSAITDTQYF.